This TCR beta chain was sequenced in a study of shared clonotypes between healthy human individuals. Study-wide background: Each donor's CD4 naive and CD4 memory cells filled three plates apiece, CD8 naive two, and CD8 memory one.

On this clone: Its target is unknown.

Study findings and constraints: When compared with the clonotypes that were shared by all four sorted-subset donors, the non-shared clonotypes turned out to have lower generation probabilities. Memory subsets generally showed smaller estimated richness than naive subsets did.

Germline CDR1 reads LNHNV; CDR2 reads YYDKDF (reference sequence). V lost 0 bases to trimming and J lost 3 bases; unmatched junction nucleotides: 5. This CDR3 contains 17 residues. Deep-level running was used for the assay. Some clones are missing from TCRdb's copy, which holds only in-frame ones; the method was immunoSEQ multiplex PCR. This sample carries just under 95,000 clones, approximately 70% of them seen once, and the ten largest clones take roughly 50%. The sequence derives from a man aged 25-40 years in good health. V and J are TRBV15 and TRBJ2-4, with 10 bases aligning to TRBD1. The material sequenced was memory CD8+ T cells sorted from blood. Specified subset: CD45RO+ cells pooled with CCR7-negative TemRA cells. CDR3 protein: CATSRETGTGVKNIQYF. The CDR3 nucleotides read TGTGCCACCAGCAGAGAGACCGGGACAGGGGTCAAAAACATTCAGTACTTC.